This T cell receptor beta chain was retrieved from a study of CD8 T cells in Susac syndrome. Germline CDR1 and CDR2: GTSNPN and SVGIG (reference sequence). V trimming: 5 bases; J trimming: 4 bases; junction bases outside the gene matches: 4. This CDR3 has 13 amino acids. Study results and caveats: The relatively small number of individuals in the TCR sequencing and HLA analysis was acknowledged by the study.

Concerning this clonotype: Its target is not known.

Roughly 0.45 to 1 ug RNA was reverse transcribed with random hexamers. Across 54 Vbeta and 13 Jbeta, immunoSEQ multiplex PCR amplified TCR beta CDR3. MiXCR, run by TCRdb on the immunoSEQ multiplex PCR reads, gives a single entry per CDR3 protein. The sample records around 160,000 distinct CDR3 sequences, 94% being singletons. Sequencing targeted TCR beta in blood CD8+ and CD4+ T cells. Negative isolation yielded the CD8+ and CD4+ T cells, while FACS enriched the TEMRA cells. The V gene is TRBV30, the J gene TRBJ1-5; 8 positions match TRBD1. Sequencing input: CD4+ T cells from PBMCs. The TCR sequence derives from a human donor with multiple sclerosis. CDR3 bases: TGTGCCTGGGCCCAGGGGGCGAATCAGCCCCAGCATTTT. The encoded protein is CAWAQGANQPQHF. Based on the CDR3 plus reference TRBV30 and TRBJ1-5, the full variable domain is SQTIHQWPATLVQPVGSPLSLECTVEGTSNPNLYWYRQAAGRGLQLLFYSVGIGQISSEVPQNLSASRPQDRQFILSSKKLLLSDSGFYLCAWAQGANQPQHFGDGTRLSIL.